The sequence of this TCR beta chain was determined in a study of T cell responses to AZD1222 COVID-19 vaccine. Points from the study as a whole: Donors were mostly white British, more females; clonal diversity possibly underestimated. The study reported that nearly half of spike-specific TCRs target unmutated variant regions. There were vaccine-associated CD4 TCRs across spike, dominant at 160-218 and 743-854.

As to this clone: As yet, its antigen is unknown.

Using immunoSEQ multiplex PCR, the repertoire was profiled, and TCRdb retains in-frame clones only, with some absent. Of fewer than 200,000 clones in the sample, approximately 94% were seen once. CDR1 MGHRA and CDR2 YSYEKL come from the germline V gene. The CDR3 extends over 15 amino acids. V lost 1 base, J lost 7 bases, and 17 bases lay in between. The specimen comprised peripheral blood, sampled 28 days after the second dose of the MenACWY control vaccine. The chain links TRBV4-1 to TRBJ2-7; TRBD2 might be the D (6 bases). This sequence originates from an adult who received the MenACWY meningococcal vaccine as a control. This CDR3 is CASSQGWRERDEQYF. DNA of the CDR3: TGCGCCAGCAGCCAAGGGTGGCGGGAACGGGATGAGCAGTACTTC.